A single T cell receptor beta chain is shown here with its context. Its specific antigen is unknown. No per-base quality is available; no much larger clone lies one base away. Read against the paper, the sample's time point label means: week 11, during vaccination. Every vaccine dose consisted of 300 ug of a 20-mer mutant IDH1 peptide in Montanide, administered subcutaneously together with topical imiquimod. The donors had newly diagnosed IDH1-mutant astrocytomas of WHO grade 3 or 4 that showed loss of nuclear ATRX. The samples were drawn from NOA16, a multicentre, single-arm, open-label phase I trial in Germany that tested a mutant IDH1 peptide vaccine in humans for the first time. Genomic DNA for TCRB sequencing was isolated from EDTA blood with the DNeasy Blood and Tissue Kit. The sample comes from a study of a mutant IDH1 vaccine in newly diagnosed glioma (dated by TCRdb to the early 2020s). Regarding the research as a whole: Patients received eight vaccinations in weeks 1, 3, 5, 7, 11, 15, 19 and 23, corresponding to visits V03 through V10. Vaccination was initiated 4-6 weeks after radiotherapy alone, or concurrently with temozolomide cycles in the chemotherapy-containing groups. Of the 30 or so patients who were treated, about 60% were male and about 40% were female, and the mean age was around 43 years. Prior to enrollment, patients had been given standard therapy consisting of radiotherapy alone, temozolomide alone, or radiochemotherapy with temozolomide, with the combination given to most patients. Peripheral blood was drawn at six visits: V03 (baseline), V05, V07, V10, V12 and V13. For exploratory analyses, longitudinal TCRB deep sequencing was carried out in about two dozen treated patients wherever samples were available.

Study-level results and caveats: It was noted by the authors that analyses of patient blood samples could not be reproduced owing to sample limitations. Immune responses induced by the vaccine were seen in roughly 95% of patients across multiple MHC alleles. Availability determined which PBMC samples were chosen for TCRB deep sequencing. Pseudoprogression appeared unrelated to alterations in the top peripheral T cell clonotypes detected by TCRB sequencing.

Library prep was done by the immunoSEQ multiplex PCR assay. The hsTCRB Kit was used according to the manufacturer's protocol to amplify rearranged TCR beta chain sequences. An Illumina MiSeq was used to sequence the TCRB libraries. As for the original processing: The proprietary platform of the kit vendor was used for demultiplexing, trimming and gene mapping. TCRdb carries this immuneACCESS record with in-frame sequences only. Its versions omit some clonotypes, under half of them owing to an unresolved V gene in the studies checked, with the rest unexplained. V, J and clone size are those of that table, while D and trimming were read from the DNA. This sample has 100,000 to 150,000 clones in its table, and around three quarters of those were observed once. The biggest ten clones account for 4.5% to 5.5% of the sample. The CDR3, cysteine through phenylalanine, is 14 amino acids long. Only CDR3 DNA is held: 42 bases, read in frame from base 1. Trimming removed 1 base from V and 10 bases from J; the gene matches leave 4 bases unexplained. According to the germline V gene, CDR1 reads SGHTA and CDR2 reads FQGNSA.

This sample comprised PBMCs, obtained from a glioma patient whose treatment included an IDH1 peptide vaccine. Recombination connected TRBV7-2 to TRBJ2-5, with 12 bases matching TRBD1. This sequence was found in a man in his forties with glioma. The nucleotide sequence is given as TGTGCCAGCAGCTTAGGGGACAGGGGGCAGGTCCAGTACTTC. Its coded protein is CASSLGDRGQVQYF.